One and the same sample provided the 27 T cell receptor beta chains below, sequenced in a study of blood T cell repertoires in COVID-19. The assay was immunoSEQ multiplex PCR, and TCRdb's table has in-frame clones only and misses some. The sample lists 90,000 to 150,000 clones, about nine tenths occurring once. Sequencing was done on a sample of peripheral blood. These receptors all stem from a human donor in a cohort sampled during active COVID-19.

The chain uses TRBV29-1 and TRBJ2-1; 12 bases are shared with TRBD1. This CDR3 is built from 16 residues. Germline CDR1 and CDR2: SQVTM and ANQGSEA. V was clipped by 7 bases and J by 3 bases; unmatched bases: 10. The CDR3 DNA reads TGCAGCGCTGGGGAGGGGACAGGGGGCTTCTACAATGAGCAGTTCTTC. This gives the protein CSAGEGTGGFYNEQFF.

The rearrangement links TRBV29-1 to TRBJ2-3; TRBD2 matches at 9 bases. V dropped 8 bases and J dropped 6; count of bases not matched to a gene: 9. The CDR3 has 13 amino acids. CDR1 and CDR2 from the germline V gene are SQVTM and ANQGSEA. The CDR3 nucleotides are TGCAGCCTTAGCGGGAGAAGGACGGATACGCAGTATTTT. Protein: CSLSGRRTDTQYF.

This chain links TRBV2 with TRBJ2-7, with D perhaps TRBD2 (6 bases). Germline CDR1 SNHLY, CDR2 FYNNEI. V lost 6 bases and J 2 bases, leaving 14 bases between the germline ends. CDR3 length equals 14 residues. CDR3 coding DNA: TGTGCCAGCAGAGCTACTAGCTCGCCCTACGAGCAGTACTTC. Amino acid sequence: CASRATSSPYEQYF.

CDR3 in DNA: TGTGCCAGCAGCCAAGCCGGGGGACAGTACAATGAGCAGTTCTTC. Its protein is CASSQAGGQYNEQFF. The chain is built from TRBV3-1 (or the pseudogene TRBV3-2) and TRBJ2-1; TRBD1 might be the D (7 bases). CDR3 size: 15 residues. Trimming pared 1 base from V and 4 bases from J, leaving 11 bases between. Germline values: CDR1 LGHDT, CDR2 YNNKEL (reference sequence).

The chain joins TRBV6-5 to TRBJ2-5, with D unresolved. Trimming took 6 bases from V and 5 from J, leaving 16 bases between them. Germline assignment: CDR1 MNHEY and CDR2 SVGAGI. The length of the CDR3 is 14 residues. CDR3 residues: CASSLPRVGETQYF. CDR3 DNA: TGTGCCAGCAGCCTTCCCCGGGTTGGGGAGACCCAGTACTTC.

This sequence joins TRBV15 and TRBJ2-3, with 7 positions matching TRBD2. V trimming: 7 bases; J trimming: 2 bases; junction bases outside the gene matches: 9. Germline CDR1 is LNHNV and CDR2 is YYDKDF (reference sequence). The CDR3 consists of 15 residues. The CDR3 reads CATNREGLFTDTQYF. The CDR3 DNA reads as TGTGCCACCAATAGGGAGGGGCTCTTCACAGATACGCAGTATTTT.

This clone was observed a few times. CDR3 amino acids: CASSWTVGLHNEQFF. CDR3 nucleotide sequence: TGTGCCAGCAGTTGGACAGTAGGGCTTCACAATGAGCAGTTCTTC. V is TRBV7-9 and J is TRBJ2-1; weak D call: TRBD1 (6 bases). Germline V lookup: CDR1 SEHNR, CDR2 FQNEAQ (reference sequence). With 6 bases removed from V and 5 bases from J, the gap between germline ends came to 17 bases. The CDR3 contains 15 residues.

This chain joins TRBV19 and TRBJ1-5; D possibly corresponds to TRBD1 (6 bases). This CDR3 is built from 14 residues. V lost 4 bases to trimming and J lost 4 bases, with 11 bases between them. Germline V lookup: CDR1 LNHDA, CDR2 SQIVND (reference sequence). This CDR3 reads CASSKTGSNQPQHF. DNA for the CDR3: TGTGCCAGTAGTAAGACAGGCTCGAATCAGCCCCAGCATTTT.

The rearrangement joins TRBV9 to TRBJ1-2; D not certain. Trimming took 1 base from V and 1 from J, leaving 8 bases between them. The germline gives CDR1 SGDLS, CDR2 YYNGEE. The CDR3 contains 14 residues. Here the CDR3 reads CASSVMRVNYGYTF. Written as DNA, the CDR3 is TGTGCCAGCAGCGTAATGCGGGTTAACTATGGCTACACCTTC.

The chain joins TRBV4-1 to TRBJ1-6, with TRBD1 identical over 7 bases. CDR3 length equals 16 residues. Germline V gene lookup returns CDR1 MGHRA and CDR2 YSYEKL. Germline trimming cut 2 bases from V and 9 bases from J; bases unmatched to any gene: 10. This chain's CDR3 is CASSQQTTGVSSPLHF. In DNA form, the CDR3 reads TGCGCCAGCAGCCAACAAACAACAGGGGTGAGTTCACCCCTCCACTTT.

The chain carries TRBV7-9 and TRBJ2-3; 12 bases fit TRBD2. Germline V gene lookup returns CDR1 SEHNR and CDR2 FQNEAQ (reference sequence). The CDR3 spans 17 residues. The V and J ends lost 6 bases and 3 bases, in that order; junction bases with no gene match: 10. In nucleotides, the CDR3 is TGTGCCAGCAGTCCACCACTTGGACTAGCGGGAACAGATACGCAGTATTTT. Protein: CASSPPLGLAGTDTQYF.

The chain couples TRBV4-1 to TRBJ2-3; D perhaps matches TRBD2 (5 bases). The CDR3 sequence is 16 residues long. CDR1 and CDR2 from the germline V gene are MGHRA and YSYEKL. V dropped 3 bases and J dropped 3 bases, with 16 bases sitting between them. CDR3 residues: CASSHADSRRTDTQYF. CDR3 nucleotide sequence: TGCGCCAGCAGCCACGCGGACTCTCGACGAACAGATACGCAGTATTTT.

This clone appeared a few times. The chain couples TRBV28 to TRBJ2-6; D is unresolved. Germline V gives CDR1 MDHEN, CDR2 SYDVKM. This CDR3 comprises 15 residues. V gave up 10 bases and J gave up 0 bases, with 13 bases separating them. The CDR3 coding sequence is TGTGCCACCGCGAAATCCTCCTCTGGGGCCAACGTCCTGACTTTC. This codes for CATAKSSSGANVLTF.

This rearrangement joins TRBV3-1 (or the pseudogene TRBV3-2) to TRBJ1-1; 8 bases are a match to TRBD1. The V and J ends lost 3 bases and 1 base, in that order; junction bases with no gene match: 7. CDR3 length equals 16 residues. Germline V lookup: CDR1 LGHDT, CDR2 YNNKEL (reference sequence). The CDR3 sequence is CASSHAPGQGNTEAFF. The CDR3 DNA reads TGTGCCAGCAGCCATGCCCCCGGACAGGGGAACACTGAAGCTTTCTTT.

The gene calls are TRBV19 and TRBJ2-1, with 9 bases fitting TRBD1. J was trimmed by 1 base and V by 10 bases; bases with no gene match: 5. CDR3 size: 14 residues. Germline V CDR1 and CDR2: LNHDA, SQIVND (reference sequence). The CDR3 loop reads CATYGTGSYNEQFF. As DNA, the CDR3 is TGTGCCACCTACGGGACAGGGTCCTACAATGAGCAGTTCTTC.

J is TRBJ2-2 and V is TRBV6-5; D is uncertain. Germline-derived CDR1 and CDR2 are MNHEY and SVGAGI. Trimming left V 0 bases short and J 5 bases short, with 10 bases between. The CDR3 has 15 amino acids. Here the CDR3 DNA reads TGTGCCAGCAGTTACTCGATAAGAGAAACCGGGGAGCTGTTTTTT. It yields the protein CASSYSIRETGELFF.

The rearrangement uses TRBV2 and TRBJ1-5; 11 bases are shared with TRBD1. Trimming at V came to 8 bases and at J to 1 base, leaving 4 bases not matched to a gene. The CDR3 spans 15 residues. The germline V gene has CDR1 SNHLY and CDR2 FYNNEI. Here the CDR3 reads CASSDRGRSNQPQHF. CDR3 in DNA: TGTGCCAGCTCGGACAGGGGGCGAAGCAATCAGCCCCAGCATTTT. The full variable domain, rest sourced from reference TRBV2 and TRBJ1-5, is EPEVTQTPSHQVTQMGQEVILRCVPISNHLYFYWYRQILGQKVEFLVSFYNNEISEKSEIFDDQFSVERPDGSNFTLKIRSTKLEDSAMYFCASSDRGRSNQPQHFGDGTRLSIL.

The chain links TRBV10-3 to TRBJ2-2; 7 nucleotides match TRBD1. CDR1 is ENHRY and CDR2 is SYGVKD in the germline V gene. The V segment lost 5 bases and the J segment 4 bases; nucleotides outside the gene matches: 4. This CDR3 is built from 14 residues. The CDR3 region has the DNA TGTGCCATCAGTAGCCGGGACAGCACCGGGGAGCTGTTTTTT. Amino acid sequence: CAISSRDSTGELFF.

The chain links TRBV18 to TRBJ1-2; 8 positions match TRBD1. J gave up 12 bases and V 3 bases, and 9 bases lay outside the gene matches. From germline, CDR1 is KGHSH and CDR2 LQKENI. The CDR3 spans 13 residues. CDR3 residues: CASSPTGDGVNTF. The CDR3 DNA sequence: TGTGCCAGCTCACCGACAGGGGACGGGGTGAACACCTTC.

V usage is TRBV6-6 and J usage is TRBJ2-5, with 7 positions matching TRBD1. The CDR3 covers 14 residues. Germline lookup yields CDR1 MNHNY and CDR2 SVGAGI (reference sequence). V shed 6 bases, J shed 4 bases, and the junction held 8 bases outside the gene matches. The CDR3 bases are TGTGCCAGCAGCCCCACCTCAGGGGGAGAGACCCAGTACTTC. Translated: CASSPTSGGETQYF.

The CDR3 sequence is CASSPFDRMEQYF. In DNA form, the CDR3 reads TGTGCCAGCAGTCCTTTTGATAGAATGGAGCAGTACTTC. The chain links TRBV28 to TRBJ2-7, with D hard to call. CDR1 and CDR2 from the germline V gene are MDHEN and SYDVKM. CDR3 length: 13 amino acids. V lost 5 bases and J lost 7, with 15 bases in between.

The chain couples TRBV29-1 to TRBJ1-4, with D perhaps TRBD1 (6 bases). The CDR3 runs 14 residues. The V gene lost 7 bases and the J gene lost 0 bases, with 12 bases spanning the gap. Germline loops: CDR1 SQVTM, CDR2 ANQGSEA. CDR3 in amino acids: CSARTDATNEKLFF. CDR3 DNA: TGCAGCGCCCGGACAGATGCAACTAATGAAAAACTGTTTTTT.

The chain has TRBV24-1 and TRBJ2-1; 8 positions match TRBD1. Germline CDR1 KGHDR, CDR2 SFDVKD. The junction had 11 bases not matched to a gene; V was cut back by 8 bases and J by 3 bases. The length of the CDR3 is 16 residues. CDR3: CATITVTGGIYNEQFF. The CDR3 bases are TGTGCCACCATCACGGTTACAGGGGGTATCTACAATGAGCAGTTCTTC.

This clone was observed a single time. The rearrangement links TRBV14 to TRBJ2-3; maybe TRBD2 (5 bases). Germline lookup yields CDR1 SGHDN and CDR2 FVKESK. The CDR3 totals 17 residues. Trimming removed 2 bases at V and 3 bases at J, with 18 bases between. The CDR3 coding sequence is TGTGCCAGCAGCCAAAAGGGAGCGAGGGCCGGAACAGATACGCAGTATTTT. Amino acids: CASSQKGARAGTDTQYF.

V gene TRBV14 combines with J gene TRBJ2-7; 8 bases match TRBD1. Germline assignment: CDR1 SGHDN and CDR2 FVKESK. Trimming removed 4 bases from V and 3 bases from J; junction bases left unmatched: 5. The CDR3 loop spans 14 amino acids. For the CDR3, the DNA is TGTGCCAGCAGCCGGAGACAGGGGAACTACGAGCAGTACTTC. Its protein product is CASSRRQGNYEQYF.

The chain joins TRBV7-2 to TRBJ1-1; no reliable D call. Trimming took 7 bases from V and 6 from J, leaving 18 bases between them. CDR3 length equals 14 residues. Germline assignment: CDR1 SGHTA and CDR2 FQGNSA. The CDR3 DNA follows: TGTGCCAGCACCCATCCCAGGCCCGGCGCTGAAGCTTTCTTT. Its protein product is CASTHPRPGAEAFF.

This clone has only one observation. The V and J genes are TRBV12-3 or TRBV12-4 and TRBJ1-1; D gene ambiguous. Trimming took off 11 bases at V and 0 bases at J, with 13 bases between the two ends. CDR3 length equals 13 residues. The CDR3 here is CAVLVPMNTEAFF. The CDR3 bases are TGTGCCGTACTCGTCCCGATGAACACTGAAGCTTTCTTT.